Sequencing of this TCR beta chain was carried out in a study of patients and donors after allogeneic stem cell transplantation. V shed 4 bases, J shed 4 bases, and the junction held 11 bases outside the gene matches. Germline V gene data show CDR1 as MNHEY and CDR2 as SVGEGT. This CDR3 contains 17 residues. In this sample, this clonotype turned up a few times. TCRdb re-called the RT-PCR reads with MiXCR, one entry per CDR3 protein. The top ten clones hold just over 7% of a sample with hundreds of thousands of distinct CDR3 sequences, roughly 17% of them seen once. This chain links TRBV6-2 or TRBV6-3 with TRBJ2-1; 9 nucleotides line up with TRBD1. This receptor was identified in a human donor who was either an allogeneic HSCT recipient or a stem cell or donor lymphocyte infusion donor (not recorded which). It is not recorded whose cells these are; they may come from a transplant donor. The sequenced material came from blood, either unsorted or a sorted T cell fraction (not recorded which). CDR3 DNA sequence: TGTGCCAGCAGTTTCGACCTGGACAGGGGAGCTTACAATGAGCAGTTCTTC. It yields the protein CASSFDLDRGAYNEQFF.